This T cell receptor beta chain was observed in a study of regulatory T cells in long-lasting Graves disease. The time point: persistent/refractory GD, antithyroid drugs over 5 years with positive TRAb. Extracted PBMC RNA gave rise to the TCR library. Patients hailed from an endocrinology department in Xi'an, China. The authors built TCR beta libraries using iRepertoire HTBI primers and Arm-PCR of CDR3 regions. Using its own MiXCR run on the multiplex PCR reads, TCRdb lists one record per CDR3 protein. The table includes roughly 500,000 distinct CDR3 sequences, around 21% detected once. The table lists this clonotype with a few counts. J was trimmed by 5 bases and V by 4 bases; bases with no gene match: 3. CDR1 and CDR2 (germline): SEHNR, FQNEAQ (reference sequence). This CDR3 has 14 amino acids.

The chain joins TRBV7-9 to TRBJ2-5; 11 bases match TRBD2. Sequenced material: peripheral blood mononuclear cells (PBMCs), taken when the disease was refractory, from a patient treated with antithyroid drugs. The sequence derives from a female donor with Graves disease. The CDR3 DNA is TGTGCCAGCAGCTCCGGACTAGCGGGTGAGACCCAGTACTTC. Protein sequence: CASSSGLAGETQYF.